What follows describes a single T cell receptor beta chain. The data derive from a study of T cell changes during pregnancy in multiple sclerosis. The trim removed 0 bases at V and 0 bases at J, leaving 8 bases unmatched. The CDR3 has 18 residues. Germline V CDR1 and CDR2: LGHNT, FRNRAP. Profiled with immunoSEQ multiplex PCR; TCRdb holds only in-frame clones, not every one. The table records about 56,000 clones, around nine tenths of them present only once. V is TRBV12-5 and J is TRBJ2-1; 7 positions agree with TRBD2. The sequences come from CD4+ T cells from peripheral blood mononuclear cells, collected in the third trimester of pregnancy. The sequence came from a female donor with multiple sclerosis, enrolled in a pregnancy study. In DNA form, the CDR3 reads TGTGCTAGTGGTTTGGTAGTTGAGCGGGGAACCTCCTACAATGAGCAGTTCTTC. Translating gives CASGLVVERGTSYNEQFF.